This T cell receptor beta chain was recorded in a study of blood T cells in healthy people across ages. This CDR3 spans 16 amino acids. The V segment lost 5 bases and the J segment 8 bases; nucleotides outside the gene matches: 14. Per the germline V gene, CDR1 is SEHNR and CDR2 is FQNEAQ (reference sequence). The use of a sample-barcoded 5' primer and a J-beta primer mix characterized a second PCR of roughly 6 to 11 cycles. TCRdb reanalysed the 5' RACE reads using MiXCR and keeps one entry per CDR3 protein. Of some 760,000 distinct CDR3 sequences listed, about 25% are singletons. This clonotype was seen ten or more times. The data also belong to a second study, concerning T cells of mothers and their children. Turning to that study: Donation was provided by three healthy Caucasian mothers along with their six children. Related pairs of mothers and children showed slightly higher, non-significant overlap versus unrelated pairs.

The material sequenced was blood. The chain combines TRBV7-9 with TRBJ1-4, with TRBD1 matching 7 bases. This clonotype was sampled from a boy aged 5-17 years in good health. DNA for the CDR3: TGTGCCAGCAGCGGAGAACGACAGGGCTCAGACGAAAAACTGTTTTTT. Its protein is CASSGERQGSDEKLFF.